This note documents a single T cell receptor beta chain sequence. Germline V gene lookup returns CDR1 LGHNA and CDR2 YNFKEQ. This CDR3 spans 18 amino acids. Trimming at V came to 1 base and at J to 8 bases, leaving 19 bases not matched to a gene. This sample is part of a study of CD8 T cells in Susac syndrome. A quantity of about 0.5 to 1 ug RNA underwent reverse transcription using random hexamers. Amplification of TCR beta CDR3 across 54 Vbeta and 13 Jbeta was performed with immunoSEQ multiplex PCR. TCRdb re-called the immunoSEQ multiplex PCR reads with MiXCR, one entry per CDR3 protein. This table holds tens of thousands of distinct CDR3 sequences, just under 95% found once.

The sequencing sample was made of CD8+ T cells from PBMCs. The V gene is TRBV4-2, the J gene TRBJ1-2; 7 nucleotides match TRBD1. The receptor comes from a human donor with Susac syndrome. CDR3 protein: CASSQVPGGPGTDEGYTF. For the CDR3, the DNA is TGTGCCAGCAGCCAAGTACCAGGGGGACCCGGGACGGACGAAGGCTACACCTTC.